The rows below give T cell receptor beta chains drawn from one sample of a study of early T cells in non-severe SARS-CoV-2 infection. MiXCR, run by TCRdb on the 5' RACE reads, gives a single entry per CDR3 protein. The table has tens of thousands of distinct CDR3 sequences, about 5.3% seen once. Sequencing was carried out using whole blood. These receptors were obtained from an adult who was a healthcare worker with PCR-confirmed SARS-CoV-2 infection or an uninfected control (not recorded which). CDR3s include the opening cysteine and the closing phenylalanine or tryptophan. D genes are given only for firm matches. Clone size is stated in some rows and not others, as once, few, many or a class when expanded.

J gene	V gene	D gene	clone size	CDR3 DNA	CDR3 protein
TRBJ1-1	TRBV20-1	NA	few	TGCAGTGCTAGGGACAGAAGCATGAGCGATGAAGCTTTCTTT	CSARDRSMSDEAFF
TRBJ2-3	TRBV10-3	NA	many	TGTGCCACCAAATACCTGGTGGCAGATACGCAGTATTTT	CATKYLVADTQYF
TRBJ2-5	TRBV4-3	TRBD2	many	TGCGCCAGCAGCCCCCAAGTCCTAGCGGGGGAAGAGACCCAGTACTTC	CASSPQVLAGEETQYF
TRBJ1-5	TRBV30	NA	many	TGTGCCTGGAGCCTTCCGGTGCGGGGAGGTCAGCCCCAGCATTTT	CAWSLPVRGGQPQHF
TRBJ1-2	TRBV19	TRBD1	many	TGTGCCAGTAGTACCACGGACAGGGGATATGGCTACACCTTC	CASSTTDRGYGYTF
TRBJ2-1	TRBV2	TRBD2	many	TGTGCCAGCAGGAGAGCGGGGAGCTCCTACAATGAGCAGTTCTTC	CASRRAGSSYNEQFF
TRBJ1-2	TRBV12-3/TRBV12-4	NA	NA	TGTGCCAGCAGCCCCGCCCGGGGAAGCTATGGCTACACCTTC	CASSPARGSYGYTF
TRBJ2-1	TRBV9	NA	few	TGTGCCAGCAGCGTAGGTTCCCTCAATGAGCAGTTCTTC	CASSVGSLNEQFF
TRBJ1-1	TRBV16	NA	many	TGTGCCAGCAGCCAACTTCGGAACACTGAAGCTTTCTTT	CASSQLRNTEAFF
TRBJ1-5	TRBV12-3/TRBV12-4	NA	NA	TGTGCCAGCAGTTTTCAGGGTAGCAATCAGCCCCAGCATTTT	CASSFQGSNQPQHF
TRBJ2-2	TRBV2	TRBD1	many	TGTGCCAGCAGTTGGGCAGGGGGCGTCACCGGGGAGCTGTTTTTT	CASSWAGGVTGELFF
TRBJ2-7	TRBV12-3/TRBV12-4	NA	NA	TGTGCCAGCAGTCTAGCTGGCTACAGCTACGAGCGGTACTTC	CASSLAGYSYERYF
TRBJ2-7	TRBV5-1	NA	few	TGCGCCAGCAGCTTGACGGGAGAAGGCTACGAGCAGTACTTC	CASSLTGEGYEQYF
TRBJ1-6	TRBV6-6	NA	many	TGTGCCAGCAGCGAGGGGGGCAGGGGAAATTCACCCCTCCACTTT	CASSEGGRGNSPLHF
TRBJ2-3	TRBV12-3/TRBV12-4	TRBD1	NA	TGTGCCAGCAGTCGACAGGGCCCCTCCACAGATACGCAGTATTTT	CASSRQGPSTDTQYF
TRBJ1-4	TRBV20-1	NA	many	TGCAGTGCTGCGGAAGGGGGGGATGAAAAACTGTTTTTT	CSAAEGGDEKLFF
TRBJ1-2	TRBV5-4	TRBD1	NA	TGTGCCAGCAGCTTGGGGGGACAGACATCTTATGGCTACACCTTC	CASSLGGQTSYGYTF
TRBJ2-1	TRBV20-1	NA	NA	TGCAGTGCCAGCCCACCCAACAATGAGCAGTTCTTC	CSASPPNNEQFF
TRBJ2-5	TRBV7-2	TRBD2	few	TGTGCCAGCAGCCGAGATCGACTAGCGGGTGGAGAGACCCAGTACTTC	CASSRDRLAGGETQYF
TRBJ2-7	TRBV12-5	NA	many	TGTGCTAGTGGCCCCTCGCAATGGGCGTCGGGAACCTACGAGCAGTACTTC	CASGPSQWASGTYEQYF
TRBJ1-2	TRBV9	NA	NA	TGTGCCAGCAGCCCAGACGGGGACAACTATGGCTACACCTTC	CASSPDGDNYGYTF
TRBJ1-2	TRBV29-1	NA	NA	TGCAGCCATGGAGAGGGTTATGGCTACACCTTC	CSHGEGYGYTF
TRBJ2-7	TRBV5-4	TRBD1	few	TGTGCCAGCAGCTTTGATCAGGGGGCGGCTAGTGAGCAGTACTTC	CASSFDQGAASEQYF
TRBJ2-7	TRBV4-2	NA	many	TGTGCCAGCAGCCAAAGGAAACTGGGCCCCTACGAGCAGTACTTC	CASSQRKLGPYEQYF
TRBJ2-1	TRBV7-2	NA	many	TGTGCCAGCAGCTTAAGAGCTAGCTCCTACAATGAGCAGTTCTTC	CASSLRASSYNEQFF
TRBJ2-7	TRBV20-1	TRBD1	many	TGCAGTGCTAGAGTTCGACAGGGAAACTACGAGCAGTACTTC	CSARVRQGNYEQYF
TRBJ2-1	TRBV9	NA	many	TGTGCCAGCAGCATTGGTTACTCCTACAATGAGCAGTTCTTC	CASSIGYSYNEQFF
TRBJ2-5	TRBV9	TRBD2	many	TGTGCCAGCAGCGCCCGTTCTGGACTAGCGGGTCAAGAGACCCAGTACTTC	CASSARSGLAGQETQYF
TRBJ1-2	TRBV27	TRBD1	many	TGTGCCAGCACTAACAGGGGCAACTATGGCTACACCTTC	CASTNRGNYGYTF
TRBJ2-1	TRBV28	TRBD1	many	TGTGCCAGCACTCAACAGGGGGCTTTCGATGAGCAGTTCTTC	CASTQQGAFDEQFF
TRBJ1-2	TRBV28	TRBD1	many	TGTGCCAGCAGTTCTCCACAGGGGAACTATGGCTACACCTTC	CASSSPQGNYGYTF
TRBJ2-6	TRBV27	TRBD1	many	TGTGCCAGCAGTTTTTCCCGACAGGGTCCGGGGGCCAACGTCCTGACTTTC	CASSFSRQGPGANVLTF
TRBJ2-7	TRBV9	NA	many	TGTGCCAGCAGCGTAGATCCTCTGGTACACGAGCAGTACTTC	CASSVDPLVHEQYF
TRBJ2-7	TRBV19	NA	few	TGTGCCAGTAGTATCCGGACTCGCGGGGTACCCTACGAGCAGTACTTC	CASSIRTRGVPYEQYF
TRBJ1-5	TRBV15	NA	many	TGTGCCACCAGCAGCGGAGGTCGCAATCAGCCCCAGCATTTT	CATSSGGRNQPQHF
TRBJ2-7	TRBV6-2/TRBV6-3	TRBD1	many	TGTGCCAGCAACCCAGGGACAGGGTACGAGCAGTACTTC	CASNPGTGYEQYF
TRBJ2-7	TRBV20-1	NA	few	TGCAGTGCTAGCTCCGGACAGTACGAGCAGTACTTC	CSASSGQYEQYF
TRBJ2-5	TRBV20-1	TRBD2	NA	TGCAGTGCTAGGGTAGCGGGGGACCTAGAGACCCAGTACTTC	CSARVAGDLETQYF
TRBJ1-6	TRBV6-5	NA	many	TGTGCCAGCAGTTACAGGGAGACCTCTAATTCACCCCTCCACTTT	CASSYRETSNSPLHF
TRBJ2-7	TRBV7-9	NA	NA	TGTGCCAGCAGCCTCGAGAGTTCCGAGCAGTACTTC	CASSLESSEQYF
TRBJ2-1	TRBV7-8	NA	many	TGTGCCAGCACCATACGGCTCACCCCCCGGAATGAGCAGTTCTTC	CASTIRLTPRNEQFF
TRBJ1-2	TRBV4-1	NA	few	TGCGCCAGCAGCCAACCCCTCGGGGGCGGATTCGTTGGCTACACCTTC	CASSQPLGGGFVGYTF
TRBJ2-1	TRBV6-6	NA	many	TGTGCCAGCAGTTGGGGGGACTCCGCTTGGTTCTTC	CASSWGDSAWFF
TRBJ1-1	TRBV6-6	NA	many	TGTGCCAGCAGTTACGGCGTGGGGGGGAACACTGAAGCTTTCTTT	CASSYGVGGNTEAFF
TRBJ2-7	TRBV7-8	NA	many	TGTGCCAGCAGCTTAGCCCGGCAAGCGTACGAGCAGTACTTC	CASSLARQAYEQYF
TRBJ2-3	TRBV12-3/TRBV12-4	TRBD1	few	TGTGCCAGCCACCTTTCCGGGACAGGGAGACCCACAGATACGCAGTATTTT	CASHLSGTGRPTDTQYF
TRBJ1-6	TRBV6-1	NA	few	TGTGCCAGCAGTGAAGGCGGGGGGTCGGGTTATTCACCCCTCCACTTT	CASSEGGGSGYSPLHF
TRBJ2-7	TRBV11-2	NA	many	TGTGCCAGCAGGCCCCTCAGCGGGACAGGACGTTACGAGCAGTACTTC	CASRPLSGTGRYEQYF
TRBJ1-3	TRBV20-1	NA	many	TGCAGTGCCGGCTCGGGAAACACCATATATTTT	CSAGSGNTIYF
TRBJ2-1	TRBV6-2/TRBV6-3	NA	NA	TGTGCCAGCAGTTGCCTTGGTGGGGTATACAATGAGCAGTTCTTC	CASSCLGGVYNEQFF
TRBJ2-5	TRBV20-1	NA	many	TGCAGTGCTTCCCGGGGGAAACAAGAGACCCAGTACTTC	CSASRGKQETQYF
TRBJ1-2	TRBV6-6	NA	many	TGTGCCAGCAGTTACTTGGGGGCTTATGGCTACACCTTC	CASSYLGAYGYTF
TRBJ1-2	TRBV5-1	TRBD1	NA	TGCGCCAGCAGGGAGAGGACAGGAACTAACTATGGCTACACCTTC	CASRERTGTNYGYTF
TRBJ2-7	TRBV20-1	TRBD1	many	TGCAGTGCGACCGGGACAGTGTCCTCCTACGAGCAGTACTTC	CSATGTVSSYEQYF
TRBJ1-4	TRBV5-1	TRBD1	many	TGCGCCAGCAGCTTGGCGGGACAGGGAGATGAAAAACTGTTTTTT	CASSLAGQGDEKLFF